This T cell receptor (beta chain) was retrieved from a study of shared clonotypes between healthy human individuals. The J segment lost 4 bases and the V segment lost 1 base, leaving 6 bases of the junction unmatched. This CDR3 is built from 15 residues. Per germline, CDR1 SGHAT and CDR2 FQNNGV. CD45RO-negative CD8 cells positively selected for CCR7 made up the naive population, which excluded terminally differentiated effector memory CD45RA+ cells. Findings of the study overall: Against clonotypes common to all four donors, non-shared ones had lower generation probabilities. The sampled material consisted only of blood, and tissue repertoires are likely to differ. Among the subsets, naive ones generally showed larger estimated richness than memory ones.

Some 27,000 T cell genomes, or roughly 200 ng DNA, went into the sorted-subset replicate PCRs. Libraries were prepared by immunoSEQ multiplex PCR; TCRdb keeps only in-frame clonotypes and omits some of them. The sample lists about 580,000 clones, roughly 98% occurring once. Turning to this clone: What it binds is unknown.

The sample was naive CD8+ T cells sorted from blood. The sequence derives from a young man in good health. The V gene is TRBV11-2, the J gene TRBJ2-7; TRBD2 matches 8 bases. CDR3 in amino acids: CASSLGPSGGYEQYF. In DNA form, the CDR3 reads TGTGCCAGCAGCTTAGGTCCCAGCGGGGGTTACGAGCAGTACTTC.